A single sample gave rise to the 26 T cell receptor beta chains below, sequenced in a study of T cells in Graves' hyperthyroidism and ophthalmopathy. RNA transcripts were the template for amplifying TCR beta CDR3 regions. In the first-round RT-PCR of the TCR CDR3, the HTBI primer set was used. One entry per CDR3 protein results from TCRdb running MiXCR on the multiplex PCR reads. Of about 420,000 distinct CDR3 sequences in the sample, approximately 14% were seen once. The sequenced material came from blood. These receptors were taken from a woman under 30 with Graves' hyperthyroidism.

This clonotype was observed at least ten times. The V call is TRBV9, the J call TRBJ2-5; TRBD2 matches 8 bases. The CDR3 is 16 amino acids. CDR1 is SGDLS and CDR2 is YYNGEE in the germline V gene. V lost 4 bases and J lost 2; bases outside the gene matches: 10. CDR3 sequence: CASSPRRGVAQETQYF. DNA of the CDR3: TGTGCCAGCAGCCCCCGGCGGGGGGTTGCGCAAGAGACCCAGTACTTC. The variable domain in full, with the rest retrieved from reference TRBV9 and TRBJ2-5, is DSGVTQTPKHLITATGQRVTLRCSPRSGDLSVYWYQQSLDQGLQFLIQYYNGEERAKGNILERFSAQQFPDLHSELNLSSLELGDSALYFCASSPRRGVAQETQYFGPGTRLLVL.

This clonotype appeared many times. The chain has TRBV2 and TRBJ1-4, with 7 bases matching TRBD1. J gave up 6 bases and V 11 bases, and 9 bases lay outside the gene matches. This CDR3 has 13 amino acids. CDR1 is SNHLY and CDR2 is FYNNEI in the germline V gene. The CDR3 DNA is TGTGCCGGCGGACAGGTGATGGATGAAAAACTGTTTTTT. The encoded protein is CAGGQVMDEKLFF. The whole variable domain, remainder taken from reference TRBV2 and TRBJ1-4, is EPEVTQTPSHQVTQMGQEVILRCVPISNHLYFYWYRQILGQKVEFLVSFYNNEISEKSEIFDDQFSVERPDGSNFTLKIRSTKLEDSAMYFCAGGQVMDEKLFFGSGTQLSVL.

This clonotype was picked up a small number of times. The chain combines TRBV24-1 with TRBJ2-7; D gene uncertain. CDR1 and CDR2 from the germline V gene are KGHDR and SFDVKD. Trimming removed 9 bases from V and 0 bases from J, with 8 bases in between. The CDR3 sequence is 12 residues long. This CDR3 is CATQDTSYEQYF. The CDR3, as DNA: TGTGCCACCCAAGACACCTCCTACGAGCAGTACTTC.

This clonotype was counted many times. V usage is TRBV13 and J usage is TRBJ1-2, with 7 positions matching TRBD1. The V and J ends lost 5 bases and 4 bases, in that order; junction bases with no gene match: 13. The CDR3 spans 16 residues. Germline CDR1 is PRHDT and CDR2 is FYEKMQ (reference sequence). In nucleotides, the CDR3 is TGTGCCAGCAGCCAATATTCTGACAGGGCGTTCTATGGCTACACCTTC. It translates to CASSQYSDRAFYGYTF.

As DNA, the CDR3 is TGCAGCGTTGAAGGACAGGGGTTAAGGACCAACTATGGCTACACCTTC. Translated: CSVEGQGLRTNYGYTF. The chain combines TRBV29-1 with TRBJ1-2; 8 nucleotides line up with TRBD1. CDR1 and CDR2 (germline): SQVTM, ANQGSEA. The CDR3 is 16 amino acids. The V gene end was trimmed by 1 base and the J gene end by 2 bases; junction bases not matched to a gene: 9.

This clonotype was recorded at least ten times. This rearrangement joins TRBV11-2 to TRBJ2-5, with TRBD2 matching over 9 bases. This CDR3 is built from 15 residues. Germline CDR1 is SGHAT and CDR2 is FQNNGV. J was trimmed by 6 bases and V by 1 base; bases with no gene match: 6. CDR3 sequence reads: CASSLALAGSQTQYF. DNA for the CDR3: TGTGCCAGCAGCTTAGCTCTAGCGGGGAGCCAGACCCAGTACTTC.

The chain employs TRBV5-1 and TRBJ2-6, with a weak D call TRBD1 (6 bases). In germline, CDR1 is SGHRS, CDR2 YFSETQ. Trimming took off 3 bases at V and 0 bases at J, with 13 bases between the two ends. The CDR3 spans 17 residues. The CDR3 here is CASSSGQGSSGANVLTF. As DNA, the CDR3 is TGCGCCAGCAGCTCCGGGCAGGGGAGCTCTGGGGCCAACGTCCTGACTTTC.

The chain joins TRBV10-3 to TRBJ2-5; D might be TRBD1 (7 bases). The CDR3 spans 13 residues. The ends were cut back, 11 bases at V and 0 bases at J, with 13 bases in the middle. Germline-derived CDR1 and CDR2 are ENHRY and SYGVKD. CDR3 bases: TGTGCCGCCAGGGGGACTTACCAAGAGACCCAGTACTTC. Protein: CAARGTYQETQYF.

This clonotype was recorded at least ten times. The J gene is TRBJ1-1, the V gene TRBV28; D is undetermined. Germline V gene data show CDR1 as MDHEN and CDR2 as SYDVKM. This CDR3 has 13 amino acids. V lost 6 bases and J 1 base, leaving 9 bases between the germline ends. The CDR3 sequence is CASRDTKNTEAFF. DNA of the CDR3: TGTGCCAGCAGAGACACGAAGAACACTGAAGCTTTCTTT.

A few counts support this clonotype. The chain combines TRBV4-3 with TRBJ1-2; D remains ambiguous. Germline assignment: CDR1 LGHNA and CDR2 YSLEER. The CDR3 totals 15 residues. V shed 4 bases and J shed 4 bases, with 16 bases lying between them. CDR3 residues: CASSPRTAIGYGYTF. DNA for the CDR3: TGCGCCAGCAGCCCTAGGACGGCCATTGGCTATGGCTACACCTTC.

This clonotype was observed at least ten times. The rearrangement links TRBV28 to TRBJ2-7; D is possibly TRBD1 (6 bases). The CDR3 loop spans 16 amino acids. CDR1 and CDR2 (germline): MDHEN, SYDVKM. V lost 6 bases, J lost 0 bases, and 18 bases lay in between. CDR3: CASRSHTLDSSYEQYF. CDR3 bases: TGTGCCAGCAGAAGCCACACTTTGGACAGCTCCTACGAGCAGTACTTC. The full variable domain, its missing parts supplied by reference TRBV28 and TRBJ2-7, is DVKVTQSSRYLVKRTGEKVFLECVQDMDHENMFWYRQDPGLGLRLIYFSYDVKMKEKGDIPEGYSVSREKKERFSLILESASTNQTSMYLCASRSHTLDSSYEQYFGPGTRLTVT.

This clonotype was seen many times. The chain is built from TRBV24-1 and TRBJ1-5; D gene unclear. The CDR3 contains 12 residues. The germline V gene has CDR1 KGHDR and CDR2 SFDVKD. The V end lost 4 bases, the J end lost 6 bases, and 6 bases lay between the germline ends. The CDR3 spells CATSEAGQPQHF. The CDR3 region has the DNA TGTGCCACCAGTGAAGCGGGTCAGCCCCAGCATTTT.

This clonotype was seen more than once but under ten times. The chain joins TRBV2 to TRBJ1-2, with 7 bases lining up with TRBD1. Germline loops: CDR1 SNHLY, CDR2 FYNNEI. V lost 7 bases, J lost 5 bases, and 10 bases stayed unmatched. The CDR3 is 14 amino acids. The CDR3 DNA is TGTGCCAGCAATGGGATGACAGGGTTTTATGGCTACACCTTC. Translating it yields CASNGMTGFYGYTF.

The chain links TRBV19 to TRBJ1-4; D ambiguous. Per germline, CDR1 LNHDA and CDR2 SQIVND (reference sequence). CDR3 size: 14 residues. V lost 2 bases and J lost 0, with 4 bases in between. The CDR3 DNA reads TGTGCCAGTAGTATATCTGCAACTAATGAAAAACTGTTTTTT. This gives the protein CASSISATNEKLFF.

In nucleotides, the CDR3 is TGTGCCAGCAGCTCCACGGGACATAAAAATCAGCCCCAGCATTTT. It is translated as CASSSTGHKNQPQHF. V gene TRBV6-1 combines with J gene TRBJ1-5, with D possibly being TRBD1 (6 bases). The CDR3 has 15 amino acids. Per germline, CDR1 MNHNS and CDR2 SASEGT. Trimming removed 6 bases from V and 4 bases from J, with 16 bases in between.

For this clonotype: Just one base apart from a much larger clone, this may be a read error. This chain connects TRBV20-1 to TRBJ2-3, with TRBD2 matching over 15 bases. Germline values: CDR1 DFQATT, CDR2 SNEGSKA (reference sequence). This CDR3 spans 17 amino acids. V was clipped by 3 bases and J by 2 bases; unmatched bases: 6. The chain's CDR3 is CSASFGLAGGHTDTQYF. The CDR3 region has the DNA TGCAGTGCTAGCTTCGGACTAGCGGGGGGGCACACAGATACGCAGTATTTT.

This clonotype was seen a handful of times. The chain uses TRBV6-2 or TRBV6-3 and TRBJ2-2; 8 bases align to TRBD1. Unmatched junction bases numbered 8, after V lost 9 bases and J lost 5 bases. Germline CDR1 is MNHEY and CDR2 is SVGEGT. CDR3 length: 14 residues. CDR3: CASRGQGPTGELFF. CDR3 nucleotides: TGTGCCAGTCGAGGACAGGGTCCAACCGGGGAGCTGTTTTTT.

This clonotype was seen many times. The chain has TRBV18 and TRBJ1-1; 8 bases are a match to TRBD1. V dropped 3 bases and J dropped 2; count of bases not matched to a gene: 11. The germline V gene encodes CDR1 KGHSH and CDR2 LQKENI. The CDR3 is made up of 17 amino acids. CDR3 sequence (DNA): TGTGCCAGCTCACCCTTAAGTGACAGGGGCCTTAACACTGAAGCTTTCTTT. Encoded protein: CASSPLSDRGLNTEAFF.

This clonotype came up a few times. The V and J genes are TRBV6-5 and TRBJ2-7; TRBD1 matches 7 bases. CDR1 and CDR2 from the germline V gene are MNHEY and SVGAGI. CDR3 size: 14 residues. J lost 4 bases, V lost 10 bases, and 13 bases had no gene match. CDR3 protein: CAILTGTVLYEQYF. CDR3 nucleotides: TGTGCCATCCTGACCGGGACAGTGCTTTACGAGCAGTACTTC.

There are many counts of this clonotype. The chain links TRBV7-2 to TRBJ2-1; 9 nucleotides agree with TRBD2. V lost 1 base, J lost 9 bases, and 4 bases stayed unmatched. CDR1 is SGHTA and CDR2 is FQGNSA in the germline V gene. The CDR3 runs 14 residues. CDR3 DNA sequence: TGTGCCAGCAGCTTAGGCGGGGGGGCCGGTGAGCAGTTCTTC. Its protein product is CASSLGGGAGEQFF.

At least ten counts were recorded for this clonotype. The rearrangement uses TRBV28 and TRBJ2-2; 7 bases match TRBD1. The CDR3 covers 16 residues. CDR1 is MDHEN and CDR2 is SYDVKM in the germline V gene. The J segment lost 6 bases and the V segment lost 4 bases, leaving 11 bases of the junction unmatched. The CDR3 sequence is CASSYGTESLAGELFF. The CDR3, as DNA: TGTGCCAGCAGTTACGGGACAGAAAGTTTGGCCGGGGAGCTGTTTTTT.

The gene calls are TRBV27 and TRBJ2-3; TRBD2 matches 13 bases. CDR1 is MNHEY and CDR2 is SMNVEV in the germline V gene (reference sequence). Losses at the gene ends were 2 bases for V and 7 bases for J; bases not matched to a gene: 12. CDR3 length equals 18 residues. The CDR3 nucleotides read TGTGCCAGCAGTTTACACGCGGGGACTAGCGGGATGTTGAATACGCAGTATTTT. Amino acid sequence: CASSLHAGTSGMLNTQYF.

In this sample, this clonotype turned up many times. The chain joins TRBV3-1 to TRBJ2-7; 8 nucleotides match TRBD1. Trimming cost V 3 bases and J 1 base; bases outside gene matches: 8. CDR1 is LGHDT and CDR2 is YNNKEL in the germline V gene (reference sequence). This CDR3 contains 16 residues. The CDR3 region is CASSQEDRVTSYEQYF. For the CDR3, the DNA is TGTGCCAGCAGCCAGGAGGACAGGGTAACTTCCTACGAGCAGTACTTC.

The table lists this clonotype with many counts. CDR3 region: CASSIVGEGPPGANVLTF. DNA of the CDR3: TGTGCCAGCAGTATAGTCGGGGAGGGTCCACCTGGGGCCAACGTCCTGACTTTC. The chain combines TRBV28 with TRBJ2-6; 7 bases match TRBD2. The trim removed 5 bases at V and 2 bases at J, leaving 12 bases unmatched. Germline V gene lookup returns CDR1 MDHEN and CDR2 SYDVKM. The CDR3 consists of 18 residues.

In its sample, this clonotype was seen a few times. V and J are TRBV19 and TRBJ2-6, with 8 bases identical to TRBD1. Germline loops: CDR1 LNHDA, CDR2 SQIVND (reference sequence). V lost 0 bases to trimming and J lost 3 bases; unmatched junction nucleotides: 13. The length of the CDR3 is 20 residues. In DNA, the CDR3 is TGTGCCAGTAGTATAGATTCGCAGCTGCGGACAGGGCGTGGGGCCAACGTCCTGACTTTC. Translation gives CASSIDSQLRTGRGANVLTF.

V gene TRBV20-1 combines with J gene TRBJ1-2, with 8 nucleotides matching TRBD1. The CDR3 is 15 residues long. The germline V gene encodes CDR1 DFQATT and CDR2 SNEGSKA (reference sequence). Unmatched junction bases numbered 17, after V lost 4 bases and J lost 10 bases. The CDR3: CSAIPPPGQAAVYTF. Written as DNA, the CDR3 is TGCAGTGCTATCCCCCCTCCGGGACAGGCGGCTGTCTACACCTTC.